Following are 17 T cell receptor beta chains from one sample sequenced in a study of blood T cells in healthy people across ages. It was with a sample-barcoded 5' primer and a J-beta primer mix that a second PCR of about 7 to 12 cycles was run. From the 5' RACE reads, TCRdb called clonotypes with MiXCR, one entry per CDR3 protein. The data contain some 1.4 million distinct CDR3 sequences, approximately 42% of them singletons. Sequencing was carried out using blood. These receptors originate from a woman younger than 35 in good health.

This CDR3 is CASSQDPGQNRGGYTF. The CDR3 nucleotides are TGTGCCAGCAGCCAAGATCCCGGGCAGAACCGTGGCGGCTACACCTTC. The chain uses TRBV4-2 and TRBJ1-2; unclear D gene. V was cut by 0 bases and J by 8 bases, with 19 bases left in between. Looked up from germline, CDR1 is LGHNA and CDR2 is YNFKEQ. The CDR3 contains 16 residues.

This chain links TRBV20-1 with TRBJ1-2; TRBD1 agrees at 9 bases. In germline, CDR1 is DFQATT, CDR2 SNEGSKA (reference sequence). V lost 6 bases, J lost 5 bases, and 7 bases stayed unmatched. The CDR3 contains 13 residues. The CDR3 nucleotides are TGCAGTGCCCGGGGGGACAGGGAATATGGCTACACCTTC. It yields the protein CSARGDREYGYTF.

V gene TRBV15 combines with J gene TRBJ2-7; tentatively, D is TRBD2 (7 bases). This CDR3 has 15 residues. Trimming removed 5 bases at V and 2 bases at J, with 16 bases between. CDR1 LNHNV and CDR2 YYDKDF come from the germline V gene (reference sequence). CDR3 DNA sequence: TGTGCCACCAGCCCCCAGAGGGGGGGAGCCTACGAGCAGTACTTC. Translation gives CATSPQRGGAYEQYF.

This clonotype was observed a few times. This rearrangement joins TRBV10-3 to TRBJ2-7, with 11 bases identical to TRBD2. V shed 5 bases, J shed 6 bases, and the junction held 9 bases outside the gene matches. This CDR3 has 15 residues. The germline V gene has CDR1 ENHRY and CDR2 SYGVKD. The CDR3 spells CAISIASGGTGEQYF. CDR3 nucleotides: TGTGCCATCAGTATAGCTAGCGGGGGGACTGGCGAGCAGTACTTC.

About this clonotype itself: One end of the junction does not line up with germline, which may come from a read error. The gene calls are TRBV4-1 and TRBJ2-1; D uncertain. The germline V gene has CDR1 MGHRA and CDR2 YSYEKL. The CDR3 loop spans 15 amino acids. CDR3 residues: CANSQVVGPDNEQFF. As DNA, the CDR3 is TGCGCCAACAGCCAAGTAGTGGGTCCCGACAATGAGCAGTTCTTC.

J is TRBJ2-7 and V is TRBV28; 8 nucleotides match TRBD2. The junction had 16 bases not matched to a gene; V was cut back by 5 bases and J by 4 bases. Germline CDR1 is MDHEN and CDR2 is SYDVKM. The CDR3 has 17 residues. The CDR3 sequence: CASSASKWASGLYEQYF. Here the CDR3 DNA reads TGTGCCAGCAGTGCCAGTAAATGGGCTAGCGGGTTATACGAGCAGTACTTC.

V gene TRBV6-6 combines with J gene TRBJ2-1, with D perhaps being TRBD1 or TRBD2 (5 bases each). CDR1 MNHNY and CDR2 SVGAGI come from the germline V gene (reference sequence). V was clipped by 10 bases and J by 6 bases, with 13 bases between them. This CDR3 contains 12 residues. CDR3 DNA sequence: TGTGCCATCAAAGTCGGGACCAATGAGCAGTTCTTC. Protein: CAIKVGTNEQFF.

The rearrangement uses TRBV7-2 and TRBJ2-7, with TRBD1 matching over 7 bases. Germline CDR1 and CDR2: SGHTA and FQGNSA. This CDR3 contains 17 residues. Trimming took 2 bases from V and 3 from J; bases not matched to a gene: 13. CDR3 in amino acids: CASSLRGGQTPFYEQYF. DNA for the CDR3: TGTGCCAGCAGCTTAAGAGGGGGACAGACTCCTTTCTACGAGCAGTACTTC.

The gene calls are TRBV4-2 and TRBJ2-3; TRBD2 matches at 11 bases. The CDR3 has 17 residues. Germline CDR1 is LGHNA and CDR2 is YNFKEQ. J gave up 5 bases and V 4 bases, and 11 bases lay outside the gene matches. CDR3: CASSPGSGGVSQDTQYF. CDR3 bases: TGTGCCAGCAGCCCCGGTAGCGGGGGGGTTTCTCAAGATACGCAGTATTTT.

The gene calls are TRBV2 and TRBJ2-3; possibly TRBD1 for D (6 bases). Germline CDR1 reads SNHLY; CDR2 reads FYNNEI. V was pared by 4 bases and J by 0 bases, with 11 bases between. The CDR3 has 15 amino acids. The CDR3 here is CASSVSGQSTDTQYF. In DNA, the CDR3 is TGTGCCAGCAGTGTCTCGGGACAAAGCACAGATACGCAGTATTTT. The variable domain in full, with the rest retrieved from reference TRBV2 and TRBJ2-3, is EPEVTQTPSHQVTQMGQEVILRCVPISNHLYFYWYRQILGQKVEFLVSFYNNEISEKSEIFDDQFSVERPDGSNFTLKIRSTKLEDSAMYFCASSVSGQSTDTQYFGPGTRLTVL.

The chain's CDR3 is CSAGPTGQFQETQYF. CDR3 in DNA: TGCAGCGCCGGGCCTACTGGACAGTTCCAAGAGACCCAGTACTTC. The gene calls are TRBV29-1 and TRBJ2-5; D may be TRBD1 (6 bases). V gave up 7 bases and J gave up 1 base, with 19 bases separating them. Germline CDR1 reads SQVTM; CDR2 reads ANQGSEA. The CDR3 has 15 residues.

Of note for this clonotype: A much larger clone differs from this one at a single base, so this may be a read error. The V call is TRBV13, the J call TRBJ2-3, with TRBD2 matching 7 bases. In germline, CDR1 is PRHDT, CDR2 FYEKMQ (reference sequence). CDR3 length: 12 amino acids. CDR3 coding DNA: TGTGTCAGCGGGACTAGCACAGATACGCAGTATTTT. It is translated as CVSGTSTDTQYF.

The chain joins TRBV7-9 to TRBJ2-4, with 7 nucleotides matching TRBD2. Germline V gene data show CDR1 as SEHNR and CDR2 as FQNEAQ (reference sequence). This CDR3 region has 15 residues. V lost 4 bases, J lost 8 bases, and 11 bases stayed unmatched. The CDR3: CASSSPPPGRDIQYF. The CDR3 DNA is TGTGCCAGCAGCTCCCCCCCGCCGGGGAGGGACATTCAGTACTTC.

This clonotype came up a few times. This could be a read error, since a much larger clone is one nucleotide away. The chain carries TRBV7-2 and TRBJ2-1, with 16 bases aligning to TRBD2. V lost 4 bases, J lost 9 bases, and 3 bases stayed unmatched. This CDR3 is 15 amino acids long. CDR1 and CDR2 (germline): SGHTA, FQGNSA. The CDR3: CASSSGLAGGPEQFF. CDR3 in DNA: TGTGCCAGCAGCTCGGGACTAGCGGGGGGGCCTGAGCAGTTCTTC. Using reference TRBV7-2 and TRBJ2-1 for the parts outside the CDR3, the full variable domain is GAGVSQSPSNKVTEKGKDVELRCDPISGHTALYWYRQSLGQGLEFLIYFQGNSAPDKSGLPSDRFSAERTGGSVSTLTIQRTQQEDSAVYLCASSSGLAGGPEQFFGPGTRLTVL.

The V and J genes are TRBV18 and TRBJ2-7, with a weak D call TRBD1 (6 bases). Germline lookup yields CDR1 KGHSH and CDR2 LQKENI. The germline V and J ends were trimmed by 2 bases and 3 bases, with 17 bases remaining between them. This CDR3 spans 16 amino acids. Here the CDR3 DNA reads TGTGCCAGCTCACCAATGCGGACAGACCTAAGCTACGAGCAGTACTTC. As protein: CASSPMRTDLSYEQYF.

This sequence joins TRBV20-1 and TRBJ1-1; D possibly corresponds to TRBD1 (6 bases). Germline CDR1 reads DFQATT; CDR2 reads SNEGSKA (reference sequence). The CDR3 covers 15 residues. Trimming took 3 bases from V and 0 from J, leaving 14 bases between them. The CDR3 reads CSASSGGQMNTEAFF. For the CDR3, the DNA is TGCAGTGCTAGTAGCGGGGGCCAGATGAACACTGAAGCTTTCTTT.

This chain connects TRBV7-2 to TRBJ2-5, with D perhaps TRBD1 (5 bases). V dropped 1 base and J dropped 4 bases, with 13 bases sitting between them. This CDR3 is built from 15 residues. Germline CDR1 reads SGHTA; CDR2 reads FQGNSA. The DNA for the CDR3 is TGTGCCAGCAGCTTAGGGCCGGCCCAGGGAGAGACCCAGTACTTC. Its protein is CASSLGPAQGETQYF.